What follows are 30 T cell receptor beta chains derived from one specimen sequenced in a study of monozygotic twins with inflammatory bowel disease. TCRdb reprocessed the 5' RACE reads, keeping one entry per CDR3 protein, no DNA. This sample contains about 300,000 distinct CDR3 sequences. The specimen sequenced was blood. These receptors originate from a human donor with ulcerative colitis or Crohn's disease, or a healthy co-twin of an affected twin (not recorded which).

The CDR3 protein is CASSKGETGRGNQPQHF. The chain carries TRBV21-1 and TRBJ1-5; the TCRdb D gene call, TRBD1, has no DNA to confirm it. TRBV21-1 has pseudogene status. The CDR3 totals 17 residues.

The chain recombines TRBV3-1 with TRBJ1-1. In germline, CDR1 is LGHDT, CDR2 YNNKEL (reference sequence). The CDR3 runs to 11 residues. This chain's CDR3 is CASSQGLNAFF.

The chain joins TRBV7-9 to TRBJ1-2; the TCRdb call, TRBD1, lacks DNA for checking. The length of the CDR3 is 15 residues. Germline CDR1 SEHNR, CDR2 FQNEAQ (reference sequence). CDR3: CASSLPLVSSHGYTF. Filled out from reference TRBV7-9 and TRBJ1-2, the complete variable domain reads DTGVSQNPRHKITKRGQNVTFRCDPISEHNRLYWYRQTLGQGPEFLTYFQNEAQLEKSRLLSDRFSAERPKGSFSTLEIQRTEQGDSAMYLCASSLPLVSSHGYTFGSGTRLTVV.

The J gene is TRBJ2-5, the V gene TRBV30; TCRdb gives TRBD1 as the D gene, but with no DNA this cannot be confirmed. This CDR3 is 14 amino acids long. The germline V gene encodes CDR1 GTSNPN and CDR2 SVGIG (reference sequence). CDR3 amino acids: CAWSVKQGSETQYF.

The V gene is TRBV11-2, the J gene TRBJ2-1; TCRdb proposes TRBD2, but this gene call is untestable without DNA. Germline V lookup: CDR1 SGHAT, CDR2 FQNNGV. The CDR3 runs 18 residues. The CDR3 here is CASSLVHTGTSGSGEQFF.

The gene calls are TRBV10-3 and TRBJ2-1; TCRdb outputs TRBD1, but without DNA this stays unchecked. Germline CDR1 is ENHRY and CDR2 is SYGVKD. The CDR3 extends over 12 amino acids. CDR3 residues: CAISDRDNEQFF.

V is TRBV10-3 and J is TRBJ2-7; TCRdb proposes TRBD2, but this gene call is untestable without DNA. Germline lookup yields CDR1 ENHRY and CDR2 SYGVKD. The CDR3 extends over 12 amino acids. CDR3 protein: CAIRGAGWEQYF.

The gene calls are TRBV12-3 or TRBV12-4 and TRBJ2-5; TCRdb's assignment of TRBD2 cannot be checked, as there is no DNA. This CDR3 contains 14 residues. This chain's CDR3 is CASRPSDEEETQYF.

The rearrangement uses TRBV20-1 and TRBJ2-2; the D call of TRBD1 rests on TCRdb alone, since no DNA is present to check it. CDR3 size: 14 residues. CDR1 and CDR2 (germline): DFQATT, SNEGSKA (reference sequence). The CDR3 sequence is CSARGQGVTGELFF.

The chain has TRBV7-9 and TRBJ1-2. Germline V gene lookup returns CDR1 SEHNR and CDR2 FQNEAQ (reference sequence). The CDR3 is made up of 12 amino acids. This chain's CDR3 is CASSLTLMGYTF.

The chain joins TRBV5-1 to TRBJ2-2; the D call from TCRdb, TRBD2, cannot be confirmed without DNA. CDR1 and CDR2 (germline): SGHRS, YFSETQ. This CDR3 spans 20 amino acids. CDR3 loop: CASSFYGKLAGAASTGELFF.

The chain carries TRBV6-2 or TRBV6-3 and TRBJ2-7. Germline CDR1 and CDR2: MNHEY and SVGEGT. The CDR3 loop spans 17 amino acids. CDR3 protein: CASSYSRRTRATYEQYF.

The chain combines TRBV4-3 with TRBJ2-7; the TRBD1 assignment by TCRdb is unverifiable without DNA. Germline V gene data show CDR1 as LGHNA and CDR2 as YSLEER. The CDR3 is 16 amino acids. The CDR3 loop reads CASSQDPQGGTYEQYF.

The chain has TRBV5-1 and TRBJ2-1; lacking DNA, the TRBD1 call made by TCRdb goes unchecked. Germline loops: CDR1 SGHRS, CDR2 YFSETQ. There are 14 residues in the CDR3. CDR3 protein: CASGAGTGPNEQFF.

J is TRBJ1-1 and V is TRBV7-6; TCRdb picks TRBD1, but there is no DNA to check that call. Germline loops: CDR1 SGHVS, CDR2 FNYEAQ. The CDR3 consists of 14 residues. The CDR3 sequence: CASSLGMAGNEAFF.

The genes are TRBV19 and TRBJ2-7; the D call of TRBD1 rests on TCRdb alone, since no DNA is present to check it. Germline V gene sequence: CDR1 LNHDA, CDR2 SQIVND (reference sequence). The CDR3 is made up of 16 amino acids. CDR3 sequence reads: CASRATGTGVSVEQYF.

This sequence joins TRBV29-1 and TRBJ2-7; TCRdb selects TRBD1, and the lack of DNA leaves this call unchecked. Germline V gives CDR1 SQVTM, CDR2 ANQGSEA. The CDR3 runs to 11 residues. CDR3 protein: CSGQGSYEQYF.

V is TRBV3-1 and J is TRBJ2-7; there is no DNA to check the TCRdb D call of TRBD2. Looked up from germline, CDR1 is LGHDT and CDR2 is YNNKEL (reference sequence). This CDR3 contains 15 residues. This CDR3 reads CASSQVGREFGEQYF.

The CDR3 loop reads CASRSTARGQPQHF. The chain uses TRBV5-5 and TRBJ1-5; TCRdb proposes TRBD1, but this gene call is untestable without DNA. The CDR3 runs to 14 residues. In germline, CDR1 is SGHKS, CDR2 YYEKEE (reference sequence).

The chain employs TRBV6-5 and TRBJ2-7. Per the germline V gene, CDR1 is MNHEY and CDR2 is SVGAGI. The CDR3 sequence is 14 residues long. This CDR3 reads CASSYTATNYEQYF.

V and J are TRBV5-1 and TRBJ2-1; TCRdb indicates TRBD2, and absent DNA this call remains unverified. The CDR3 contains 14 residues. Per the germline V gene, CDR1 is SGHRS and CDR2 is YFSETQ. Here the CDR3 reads CASRLAGGYNEQFF.

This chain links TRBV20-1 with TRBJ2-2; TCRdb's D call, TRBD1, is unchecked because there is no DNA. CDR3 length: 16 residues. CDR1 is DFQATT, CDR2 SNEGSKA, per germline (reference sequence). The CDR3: CSAPSSLAGGTGELFF.

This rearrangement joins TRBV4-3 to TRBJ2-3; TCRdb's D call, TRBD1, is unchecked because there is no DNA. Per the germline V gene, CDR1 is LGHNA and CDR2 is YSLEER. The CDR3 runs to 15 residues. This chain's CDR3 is CASSQGGQAQGTQYF.

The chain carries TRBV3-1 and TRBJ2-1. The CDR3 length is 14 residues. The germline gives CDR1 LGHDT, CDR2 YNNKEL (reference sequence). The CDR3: CASSQESGSNEQFF.

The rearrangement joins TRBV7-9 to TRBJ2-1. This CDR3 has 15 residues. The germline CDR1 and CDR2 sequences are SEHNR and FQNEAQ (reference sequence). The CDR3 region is CASSSSGRTYNEQFF.

The chain's CDR3 is CASSTRAQGAGYTF. The rearrangement uses TRBV28 and TRBJ1-2; TCRdb calls TRBD1, which cannot be checked without DNA. CDR1 and CDR2 (germline): MDHEN, SYDVKM. The CDR3 covers 14 residues.

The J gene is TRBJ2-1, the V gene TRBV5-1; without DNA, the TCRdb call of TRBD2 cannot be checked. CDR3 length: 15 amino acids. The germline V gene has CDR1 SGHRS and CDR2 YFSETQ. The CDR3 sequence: CASSFVPSGNNEQFF.

The chain's CDR3 is CAIGRLLPEAFF. The gene calls are TRBV10-3 and TRBJ1-1. In germline, CDR1 is ENHRY, CDR2 SYGVKD. The CDR3 covers 12 residues.

The CDR3 is CASSPFAPSSTNEKLFF. The V and J genes are TRBV18 and TRBJ1-4; as DNA is missing, the TRBD1 call by TCRdb cannot be tested. The CDR3 covers 17 residues. Germline lookup yields CDR1 KGHSH and CDR2 LQKENI.

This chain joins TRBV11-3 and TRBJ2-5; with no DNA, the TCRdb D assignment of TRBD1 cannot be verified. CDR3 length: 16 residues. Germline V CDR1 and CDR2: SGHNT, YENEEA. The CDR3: CASSLTGTANQETQYF.